The present T cell receptor (beta chain) was sequenced within a study of blood T cell repertoires in COVID-19. In assigning cohorts, the study relied on participant-reported clinical history. Germline V gene data show CDR1 as MNHEY and CDR2 as SMNVEV (reference sequence). The CDR3 is 12 amino acids. Trimming took 8 bases from V and 1 from J, leaving 9 bases between them. In the study's own analysis: Using reference gene primer amplification, nucleated cell counts were estimated. Here immunoSEQ multiplex PCR was the method, and the copy in TCRdb shows in-frame clones only, minus some. V and J calls and clone size come straight from that table; D and trimming were deduced from the DNA. The sample consists of 200,000 to 250,000 clones, 75% to 90% of them appearing once.

Sequencing was done on a sample of PBMCs or T cells enriched from blood (not recorded which). The V call is TRBV27, the J call TRBJ2-7; D gene unclear. The source of this sequence is a woman in her twenties or thirties with acute COVID-19. CDR3 protein: CASGLRSYEQYF. The CDR3 DNA follows: TGTGCCAGCGGTCTACGGTCCTACGAGCAGTACTTC.